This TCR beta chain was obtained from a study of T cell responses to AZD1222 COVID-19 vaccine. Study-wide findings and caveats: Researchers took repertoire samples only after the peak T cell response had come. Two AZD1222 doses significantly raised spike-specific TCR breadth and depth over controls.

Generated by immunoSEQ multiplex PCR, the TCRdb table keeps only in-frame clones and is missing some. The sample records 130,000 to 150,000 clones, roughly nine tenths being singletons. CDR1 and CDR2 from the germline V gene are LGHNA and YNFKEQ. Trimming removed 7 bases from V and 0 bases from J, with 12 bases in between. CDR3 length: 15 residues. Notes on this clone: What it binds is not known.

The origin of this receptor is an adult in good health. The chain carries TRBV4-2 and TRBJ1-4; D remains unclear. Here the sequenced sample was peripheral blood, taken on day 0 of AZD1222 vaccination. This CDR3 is CASNPQLATNEKLFF. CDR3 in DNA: TGTGCCAGCAACCCCCAGCTTGCAACTAATGAAAAACTGTTTTTT.